This T cell receptor beta chain was recorded in a study of T cells in Graves' hyperthyroidism and ophthalmopathy. RNA transcripts provided the source from which TCR beta CDR3 regions were amplified. In the first-round RT-PCR of the TCR CDR3, the HTBI primer set was used. TCRdb analysed the multiplex PCR reads with MiXCR anew, one entry per CDR3 protein. Of 400,000 to 500,000 distinct CDR3 sequences in the sample, around 15% were seen once. Points from the study as a whole: Among clonotypes expanded in thyroid above 0.001, most were also found in blood. Ophthalmopathy, which appeared later, was predicted by the model a median about 6 months before onset. Separation of ophthalmopathy from stable hyperthyroidism was achieved by a 13 V-J model.

With a duration under 2 months, the hyperthyroidism was newly diagnosed in patients aged 18 to 65. Germline V gene sequence: CDR1 SGDLS, CDR2 YYNGEE. This CDR3 spans 19 amino acids. V lost 3 bases and J lost 3; bases outside the gene matches: 12. This clonotype was detected only a few times. Its antigen is unknown. The sequence was collected from a woman aged 18-29 years with Graves' hyperthyroidism. Sequencing input: blood. The chain links TRBV9 to TRBJ2-3; 14 bases line up with TRBD2. Here the CDR3 reads CASSAGPGTSGRVTDTQYF. CDR3 DNA sequence: TGTGCCAGCAGCGCGGGTCCCGGGACTAGCGGGAGAGTAACAGATACGCAGTATTTT. The entire variable domain, with the rest obtained from reference TRBV9 and TRBJ2-3, is as follows: DSGVTQTPKHLITATGQRVTLRCSPRSGDLSVYWYQQSLDQGLQFLIQYYNGEERAKGNILERFSAQQFPDLHSELNLSSLELGDSALYFCASSAGPGTSGRVTDTQYFGPGTRLTVL.